This T cell receptor (beta chain) was identified in a study of T cell responses to AZD1222 COVID-19 vaccine. The study, taken as a whole, reports: Just a handful of AZD1222 recipients tested seropositive at baseline. The study reported that nearly half of spike-specific TCRs target unmutated variant regions. Possibly, clonal diversity was underestimated; donors were largely white British and included more females.

Profiling relied on immunoSEQ multiplex PCR, and the TCRdb table lists in-frame clones only, not all of them. The sample contains under 200,000 clones, around 94% of which appear only once. Of note for this clone: Antigen: not known.

CDR3 length: 14 residues. With V trimmed by 10 bases and J by 0 bases, 4 bases remained unmatched. Germline V gene sequence: CDR1 SGHNT, CDR2 YYREEE (reference sequence). The chain links TRBV5-4 to TRBJ2-1; 10 bases align to TRBD2. The clonotype originates from an adult who received the MenACWY meningococcal vaccine as a control. This specimen was peripheral blood, taken 28 days after the second dose of the MenACWY control vaccine. CDR3: CAGSSGSSYNEQFF. Written as DNA, the CDR3 is TGTGCCGGTTCTAGCGGGAGCTCCTACAATGAGCAGTTCTTC. Using reference TRBV5-4 and TRBJ2-1 for the parts outside the CDR3, the full variable domain is ETGVTQSPTHLIKTRGQQVTLRCSSQSGHNTVSWYQQALGQGPQFIFQYYREEENGRGNFPPRFSGLQFPNYSSELNVNALELDDSALYLCAGSSGSSYNEQFFGPGTRLTVL.